This T cell receptor beta chain is from a study of T cell changes during pregnancy in multiple sclerosis. The assay was immunoSEQ multiplex PCR, and TCRdb's table has in-frame clones only and misses some. The table shows under 40,000 clones, with approximately 93% occurring only once. Germline assignment: CDR1 SGHVS and CDR2 FNYEAQ. This CDR3 has 15 amino acids. V was cut by 5 bases and J by 1 base, with 14 bases left in between. The clonotype comes from a female donor with multiple sclerosis, enrolled in a pregnancy study. The rearrangement uses TRBV7-6 and TRBJ1-1; D ambiguous. The material sequenced was CD8+ T cells from peripheral blood mononuclear cells, taken in the third trimester of pregnancy. In nucleotides, the CDR3 is TGTGCCAGCAGCGGAGGTCCCGGCGAGAACACTGAAGCTTTCTTT. Its translation is CASSGGPGENTEAFF.